The present T cell receptor beta chain was sequenced within a study of cytomegalovirus exposure and HLA in healthy donors. Points from the study as a whole: Some V segments, TRBV6-2 and TRBV6-3 among them, were indistinguishable and were therefore excluded. Three chains linked to CMV were shown in vitro to be specific for CMV antigens. A previous analysis found most TCR beta V segments productive roughly 90% or roughly 30% of the time.

Despite likely unrecorded immune exposures, the donors were nominally healthy at the time of sampling. Primers for the PCR totalled 60 Vbeta and 13 Jbeta. Clones were read by immunoSEQ multiplex PCR, and TCRdb kept only the in-frame ones, dropping some. The sample consists of 80,000 to 100,000 clones, 70% to 75% of them appearing once. A remark on this clone: The antigen is undetermined.

CDR1 MDHEN and CDR2 SYDVKM come from the germline V gene. V shed 3 bases and J shed 6 bases, with 9 bases lying between them. This CDR3 spans 13 amino acids. This TCR was recovered from a man aged 35-49 years in good health and CMV-seronegative. The V call is TRBV28, the J call TRBJ1-5; no reliable D call. The sample consisted of PBMCs. CDR3 protein: CASSFSYSQPQHF. The DNA of the CDR3 is TGTGCCAGCAGTTTTAGTTATAGTCAGCCCCAGCATTTT.